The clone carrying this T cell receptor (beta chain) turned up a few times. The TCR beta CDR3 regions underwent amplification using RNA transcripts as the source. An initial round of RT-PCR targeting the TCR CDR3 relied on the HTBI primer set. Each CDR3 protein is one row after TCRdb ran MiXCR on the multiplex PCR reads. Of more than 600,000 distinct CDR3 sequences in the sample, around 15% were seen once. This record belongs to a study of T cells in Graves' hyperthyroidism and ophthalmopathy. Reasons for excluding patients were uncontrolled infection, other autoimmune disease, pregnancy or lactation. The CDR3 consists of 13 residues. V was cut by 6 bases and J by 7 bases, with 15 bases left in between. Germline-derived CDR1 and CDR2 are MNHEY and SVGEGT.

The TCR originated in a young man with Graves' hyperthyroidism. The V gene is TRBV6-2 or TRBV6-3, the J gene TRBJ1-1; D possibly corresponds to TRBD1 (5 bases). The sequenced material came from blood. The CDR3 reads CASRRGRPFEAFF. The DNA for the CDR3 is TGTGCCAGCAGAAGGGGCAGGCCGTTTGAAGCTTTCTTT.